This T cell receptor (beta chain) was captured in a study of cytomegalovirus exposure and HLA in healthy donors. Points from the study as a whole: A later analysis linked a missense DCLRE1C variant to TCR beta V- and J-gene trimming. TCR beta sequences numbering 15,000 to 20,000 were associated with HLA alleles at 0.05 false discovery rate in a later analysis.

13 Jbeta primers and 60 Vbeta primers were used for the PCR. The method was immunoSEQ multiplex PCR; TCRdb's version includes in-frame clones alone and lacks a portion of them. The record lists some 71,000 clones, of which the ten most abundant hold 1.5% to 2%. Germline CDR1 and CDR2: LGHNA and YSLEER. The CDR3 is 18 amino acids. V was pared by 0 bases and J by 6 bases, with 18 bases between. A note on this clone: No antigen is known for it. This CDR3 is also generated by other DNA sequences in the sample.

V and J are TRBV4-3 and TRBJ1-6, with a weak D call TRBD1 (6 bases). What was sequenced was PBMCs. The clonotype originates from a woman in her 30s in good health and CMV-seronegative. CDR3 bases: TGCGCCAGCAGCCAAGATAACCCAGGGGCAGGCGGTAATTCACCCCTCCACTTT. This encodes CASSQDNPGAGGNSPLHF.